What follows describes a single TCR beta chain. The sample comes from a study of blood T cell repertoires in COVID-19. Study details: T cells, B-cell-depleted T cells, or PBMCs supplied cDNA or gDNA.

Generated by immunoSEQ multiplex PCR, the TCRdb table keeps only in-frame clones and is missing some. The sample shows around 310,000 clones, 89% of them seen only once. This study enrolled people aged roughly 18 to 90 from under 25 US geographic areas. For recovered donors of Cohort 3, there were two negative PCRs, clearance, or symptom resolution. Sample: PBMCs or T cells enriched from blood (not recorded which). The clonotype comes from a young woman who had recovered from COVID-19.

The CDR3 DNA is TGTGCCAGCAGCTTTGCCGGGGAGGGGAATCAGCCCCAGCATTTT. Residues: CASSFAGEGNQPQHF. The rearrangement joins TRBV7-9 to TRBJ1-5, with D possibly being TRBD1 (5 bases). The germline V gene encodes CDR1 SEHNR and CDR2 FQNEAQ (reference sequence). The CDR3 is made up of 15 amino acids. The V end lost 3 bases, the J end lost 4 bases, and 13 bases lay between the germline ends.